Listed here is a single TCR beta chain. Its antigen remains unknown. It may be a read error: a sequence one base away is much more abundant. The sample originates from a study of T cells in Graves' hyperthyroidism and ophthalmopathy. The study, taken as a whole, reports: A model built on 13 V-J features separated ophthalmopathy from stable hyperthyroidism.

From RNA transcripts, TCR beta CDR3 regions were amplified. During a first-round RT-PCR of the TCR CDR3, the HTBI primer set was used. TCRdb redid the calling of the multiplex PCR reads with MiXCR, one entry per CDR3 protein. The table shows approximately 510,000 distinct CDR3 sequences, with 46% occurring only once. The CDR3 extends over 19 amino acids. This sequence joins TRBV12-3 or TRBV12-4 and TRBJ1-2; D is ambiguous. This receptor was obtained from an adult woman with Graves' disease, either hyperthyroidism or ophthalmopathy (not recorded which). Sequencing input: peripheral blood or thyroid tissue (not recorded which). The CDR3 sequence: CASAATGSHRAPPNYGCTF. The CDR3 nucleotides are TGTGCCAGCGCGGCTACCGGGAGCCACCGGGCTCCACCTAACTATGGCTGCACCTTC.